A single sample is the source of the 5 T cell receptor beta chains below, sequenced in a study of follicular helper T cells after annual influenza vaccination. Data came from immunoSEQ multiplex PCR; TCRdb stores just in-frame clones and leaves some out. The table includes nearly 11,000 clones, 82% detected once. Sample: CXCR5- memory CD4+ T cells sorted from blood, taken 6 weeks after influenza vaccination. These receptors came from an adult who received the influenza vaccine.

This clone was found a few times. The V gene is TRBV5-1, the J gene TRBJ1-5; D remains ambiguous. V gave up 4 bases and J gave up 5 bases, with 10 bases separating them. Per germline, CDR1 SGHRS and CDR2 YFSETQ. CDR3 length equals 13 residues. The CDR3 spells CASSLGSDQPQHF. In nucleotides, the CDR3 is TGCGCCAGCAGCCTTGGGTCAGATCAGCCCCAGCATTTT.

The rearrangement joins TRBV6-6 to TRBJ2-1, with TRBD1 as a possible D gene (5 bases). CDR3 length: 13 amino acids. V lost 2 bases and J lost 7, with 9 bases in between. Germline CDR1 MNHNY, CDR2 SVGAGI (reference sequence). CDR3 DNA: TGTGCCAGCAGTTACGACAGTAAAAATGAGCAGTTCTTC. Translated: CASSYDSKNEQFF.

The V call is TRBV14, the J call TRBJ2-6, with TRBD1 matching over 7 bases. Trimming at V came to 0 bases and at J to 0 bases, leaving 8 bases not matched to a gene. Germline lookup yields CDR1 SGHDN and CDR2 FVKESK. The CDR3 extends over 19 amino acids. The CDR3 sequence is CASSQDYRGRISGANVLTF. The CDR3 DNA reads TGTGCCAGCAGCCAAGATTACAGGGGAAGGATCTCTGGGGCCAACGTCCTGACTTTC.

This chain uses TRBV7-9 with TRBJ2-3, with 8 nucleotides matching TRBD2. V dropped 8 bases and J dropped 0; count of bases not matched to a gene: 7. The CDR3 has 15 amino acids. Germline V gene data show CDR1 as SEHNR and CDR2 as FQNEAQ (reference sequence). The CDR3 sequence: CASGALAASTDTQYF. DNA for the CDR3: TGTGCCAGCGGGGCACTAGCGGCTAGCACAGATACGCAGTATTTT.

This clone turned up a few times. The V call is TRBV27, the J call TRBJ1-2; no definite D call. The CDR3 consists of 15 residues. Germline CDR1 reads MNHEY; CDR2 reads SMNVEV (reference sequence). V gave up 0 bases and J gave up 2 bases, with 10 bases separating them. The CDR3 spells CASSLSPEPNYGYTF. Here the CDR3 DNA reads TGTGCCAGCAGTTTATCGCCGGAGCCGAACTATGGCTACACCTTC.